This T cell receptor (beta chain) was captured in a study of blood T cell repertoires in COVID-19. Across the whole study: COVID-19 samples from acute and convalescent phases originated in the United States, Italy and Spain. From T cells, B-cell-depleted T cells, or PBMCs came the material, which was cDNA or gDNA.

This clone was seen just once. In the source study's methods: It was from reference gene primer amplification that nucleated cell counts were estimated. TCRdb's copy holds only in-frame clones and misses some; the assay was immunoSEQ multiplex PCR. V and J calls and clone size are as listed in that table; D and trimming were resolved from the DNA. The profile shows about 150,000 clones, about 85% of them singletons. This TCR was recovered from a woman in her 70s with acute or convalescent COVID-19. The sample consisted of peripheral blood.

In nucleotides, the CDR3 is TGTGCCAGCAGCTCGCGGGGGGGAGTCTCCCCAGATACGCAGTATTTT. Its protein is CASSSRGGVSPDTQYF. The chain employs TRBV9 and TRBJ2-3; the match to TRBD2 covers 9 bases. Unmatched junction bases numbered 10, after V lost 4 bases and J lost 4 bases. In germline, CDR1 is SGDLS, CDR2 YYNGEE. The CDR3 loop spans 16 amino acids.